This TCR beta chain came from a study of blood T cell repertoires in COVID-19. Study details: Acute and convalescent COVID-19 specimens originated in the United States, Italy and Spain.

The V gene lost 2 bases and the J gene lost 4 bases, with 22 bases spanning the gap. The CDR3 runs 17 residues. Germline CDR1 is SGHDT and CDR2 is YYEEEE. Clones were read by immunoSEQ multiplex PCR, and TCRdb kept only the in-frame ones, dropping some. Among roughly 240,000 clones listed, roughly 86% were seen once. The genes are TRBV5-6 and TRBJ2-7, with a tentative D call TRBD1 (5 bases). Sequencing was carried out using peripheral blood. The receptor comes from an older woman who had recovered from COVID-19. The CDR3: CASSLDSQHARPYEQYF. CDR3 nucleotide sequence: TGTGCCAGCAGCTTAGACAGCCAACACGCCCGCCCTTACGAGCAGTACTTC. The variable domain in full, with the rest retrieved from reference TRBV5-6 and TRBJ2-7, is DAGVTQSPTHLIKTRGQQVTLRCSPKSGHDTVSWYQQALGQGPQFIFQYYEEEERQRGNFPDRFSGHQFPNYSSELNVNALLLGDSALYLCASSLDSQHARPYEQYFGPGTRLTVT.